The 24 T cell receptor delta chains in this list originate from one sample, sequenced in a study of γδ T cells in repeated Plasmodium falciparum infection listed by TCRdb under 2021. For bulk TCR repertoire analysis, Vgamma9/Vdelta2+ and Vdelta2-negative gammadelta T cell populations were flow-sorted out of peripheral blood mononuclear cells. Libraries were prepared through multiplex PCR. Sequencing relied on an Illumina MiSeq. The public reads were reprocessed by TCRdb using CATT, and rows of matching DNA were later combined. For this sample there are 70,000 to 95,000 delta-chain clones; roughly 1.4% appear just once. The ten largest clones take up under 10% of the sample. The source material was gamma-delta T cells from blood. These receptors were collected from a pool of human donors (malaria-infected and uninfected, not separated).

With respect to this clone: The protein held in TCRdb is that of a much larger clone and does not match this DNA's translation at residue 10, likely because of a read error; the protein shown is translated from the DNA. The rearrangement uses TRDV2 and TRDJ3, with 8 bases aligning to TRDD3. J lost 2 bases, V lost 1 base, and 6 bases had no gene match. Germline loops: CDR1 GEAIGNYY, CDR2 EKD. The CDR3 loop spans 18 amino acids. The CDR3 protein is CACDTWGISPWDTRQMFF. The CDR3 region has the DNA TGTGCCTGTGACACATGGGGGATTTCCCCCTGGGACACCCGACAGATGTTTTTC.

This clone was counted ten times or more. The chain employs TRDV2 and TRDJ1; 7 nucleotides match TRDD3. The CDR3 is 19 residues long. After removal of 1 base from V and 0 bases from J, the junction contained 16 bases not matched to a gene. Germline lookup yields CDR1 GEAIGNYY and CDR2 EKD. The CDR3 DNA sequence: TGTGCCTGTGACACAATACTGGCAGGGGATAAAATCCACACCGATAAACTCATCTTT. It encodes CACDTILAGDKIHTDKLIF.

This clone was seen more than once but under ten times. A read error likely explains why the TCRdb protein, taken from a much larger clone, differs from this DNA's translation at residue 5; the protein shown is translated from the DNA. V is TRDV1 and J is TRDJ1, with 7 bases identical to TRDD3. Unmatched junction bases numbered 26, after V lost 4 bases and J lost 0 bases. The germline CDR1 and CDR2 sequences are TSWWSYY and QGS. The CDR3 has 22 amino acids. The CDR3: CALGGLSNSEVGEGTYTDKLIF. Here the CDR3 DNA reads TGTGCTCTTGGGGGACTATCAAATTCTGAAGTGGGGGAGGGCACGTACACCGATAAACTCATCTTT.

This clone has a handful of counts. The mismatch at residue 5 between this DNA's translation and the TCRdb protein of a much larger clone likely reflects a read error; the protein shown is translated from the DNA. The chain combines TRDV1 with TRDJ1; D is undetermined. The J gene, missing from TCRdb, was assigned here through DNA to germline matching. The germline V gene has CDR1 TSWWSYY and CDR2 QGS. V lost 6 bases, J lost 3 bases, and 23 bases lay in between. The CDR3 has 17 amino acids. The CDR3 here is CALGAEGSLRFADKLIF. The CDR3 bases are TGTGCTCTTGGAGCAGAGGGTTCCCTGAGATTCGCCGATAAACTCATCTTT.

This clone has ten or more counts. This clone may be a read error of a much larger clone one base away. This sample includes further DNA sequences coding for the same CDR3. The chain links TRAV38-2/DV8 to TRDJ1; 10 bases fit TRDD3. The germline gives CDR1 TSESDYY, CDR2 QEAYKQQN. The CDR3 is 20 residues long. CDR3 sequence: CAPMGLPDWGMYLYTDKLIF. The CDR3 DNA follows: TGTGCGCCCATGGGGCTCCCGGACTGGGGGATGTACCTATACACCGATAAACTCATCTTT.

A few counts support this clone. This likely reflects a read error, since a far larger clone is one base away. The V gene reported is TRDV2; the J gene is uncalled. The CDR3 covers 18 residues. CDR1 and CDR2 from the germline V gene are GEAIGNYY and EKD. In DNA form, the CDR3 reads TGTGCCTGTGACACCCTAGAATCGAACTATAATCAACCCGATAAGCTCATCTTT. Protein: CACDTLESNYNQPDKLIF.

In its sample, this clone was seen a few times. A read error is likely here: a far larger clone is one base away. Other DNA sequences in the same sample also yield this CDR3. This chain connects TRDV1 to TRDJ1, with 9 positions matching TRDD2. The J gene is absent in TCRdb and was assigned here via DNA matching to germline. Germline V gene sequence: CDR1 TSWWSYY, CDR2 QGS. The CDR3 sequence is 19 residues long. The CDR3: CALGDPPSYWGSYTDKLIF. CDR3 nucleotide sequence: TGTGCACTTGGGGACCCTCCTTCCTACTGGGGATCGTACACCGATAAACTCATCTTT.

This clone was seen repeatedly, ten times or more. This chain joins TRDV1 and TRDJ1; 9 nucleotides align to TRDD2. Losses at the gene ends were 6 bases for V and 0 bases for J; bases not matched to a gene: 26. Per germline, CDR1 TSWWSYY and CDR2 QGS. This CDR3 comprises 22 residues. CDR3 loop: CALGDLPTSVLGPILNTDKLIF. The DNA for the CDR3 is TGTGCTCTTGGTGACCTTCCTACGTCGGTACTGGGGCCCATACTGAACACCGATAAACTCATCTTT.

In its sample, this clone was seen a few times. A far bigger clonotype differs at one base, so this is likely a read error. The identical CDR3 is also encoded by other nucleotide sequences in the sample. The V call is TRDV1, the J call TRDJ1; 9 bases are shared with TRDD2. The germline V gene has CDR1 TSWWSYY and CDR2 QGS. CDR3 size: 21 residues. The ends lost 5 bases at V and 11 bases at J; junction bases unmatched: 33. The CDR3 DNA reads TGTGCTCTTGGGCCAAAACCCGCCTTCCTACGGAGGGGGGCCCGTACTGGAAAGCTCATCTTT. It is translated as CALGPKPAFLRRGARTGKLIF.

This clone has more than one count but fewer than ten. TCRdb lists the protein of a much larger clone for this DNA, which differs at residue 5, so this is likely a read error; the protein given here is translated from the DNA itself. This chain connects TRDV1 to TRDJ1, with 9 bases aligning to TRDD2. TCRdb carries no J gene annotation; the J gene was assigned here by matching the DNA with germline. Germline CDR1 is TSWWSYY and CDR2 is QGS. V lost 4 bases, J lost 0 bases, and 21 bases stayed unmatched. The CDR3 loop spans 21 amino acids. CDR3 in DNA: TGTGCTCTTGGGGGACCCCTTCCTACAACTCGCTGGGCCGAGTACACCGATAAACTCATCTTT. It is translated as CALGGPLPTTRWAEYTDKLIF.

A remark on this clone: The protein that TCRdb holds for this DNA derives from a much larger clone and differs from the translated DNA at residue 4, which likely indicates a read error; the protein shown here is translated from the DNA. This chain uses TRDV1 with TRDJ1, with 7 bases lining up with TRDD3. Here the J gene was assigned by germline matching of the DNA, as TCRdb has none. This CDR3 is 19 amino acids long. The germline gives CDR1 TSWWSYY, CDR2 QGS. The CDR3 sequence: CALEENPTGDIQYTDKLIF. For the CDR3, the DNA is TGTGCTCTTGAGGAAAACCCTACTGGGGATATACAGTACACCGATAAACTCATCTTT.

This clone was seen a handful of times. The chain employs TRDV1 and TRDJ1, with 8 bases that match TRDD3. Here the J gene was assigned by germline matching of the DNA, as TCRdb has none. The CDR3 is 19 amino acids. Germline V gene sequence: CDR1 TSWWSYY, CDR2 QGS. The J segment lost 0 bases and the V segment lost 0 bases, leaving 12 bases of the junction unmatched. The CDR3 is CALGELRRGLGDYTDKLIF. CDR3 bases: TGTGCTCTTGGGGAACTACGAAGAGGTCTGGGGGACTACACCGATAAACTCATCTTT.

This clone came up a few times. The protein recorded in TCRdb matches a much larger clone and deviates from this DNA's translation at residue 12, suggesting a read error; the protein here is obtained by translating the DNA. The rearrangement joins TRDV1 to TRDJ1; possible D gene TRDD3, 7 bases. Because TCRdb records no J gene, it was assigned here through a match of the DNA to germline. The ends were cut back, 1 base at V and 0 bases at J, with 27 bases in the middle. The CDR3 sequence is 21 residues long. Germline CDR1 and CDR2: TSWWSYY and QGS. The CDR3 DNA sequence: TGTGCTCTTGGGGAACGTCCGAGGTACTGGGGAATAGTTCGGTACACCGATAAACTCATCTTT. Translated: CALGERPRYWGIVRYTDKLIF.

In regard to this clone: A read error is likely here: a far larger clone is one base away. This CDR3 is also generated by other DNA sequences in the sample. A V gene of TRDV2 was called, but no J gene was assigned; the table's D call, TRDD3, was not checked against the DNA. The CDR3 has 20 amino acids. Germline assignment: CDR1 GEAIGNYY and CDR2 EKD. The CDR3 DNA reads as TGTGCCTGTGACTCCTACTGGGGGATACTCCCGTCCTGGGACACCCGACAGATGTTCTTC. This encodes CACDSYWGILPSWDTRQMFF.

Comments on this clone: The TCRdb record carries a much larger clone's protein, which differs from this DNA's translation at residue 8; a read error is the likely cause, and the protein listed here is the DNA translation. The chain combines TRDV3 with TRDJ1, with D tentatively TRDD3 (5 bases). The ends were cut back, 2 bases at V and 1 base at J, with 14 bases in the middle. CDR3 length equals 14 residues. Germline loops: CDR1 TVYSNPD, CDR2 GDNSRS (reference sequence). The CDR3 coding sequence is TGTGCCTTTGCGGGGGCTACCTGCACCGATAAACTCATCTTT. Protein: CAFAGATCTDKLIF.

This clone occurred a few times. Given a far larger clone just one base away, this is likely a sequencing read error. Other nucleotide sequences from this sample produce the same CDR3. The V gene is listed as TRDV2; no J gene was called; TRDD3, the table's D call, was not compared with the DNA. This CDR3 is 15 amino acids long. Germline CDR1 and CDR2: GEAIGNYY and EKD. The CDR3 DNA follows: TGTGCCTGTGACACCGTACTGGGGGATACAGCACAGCTCTTCTTT. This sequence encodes CACDTVLGDTAQLFF.

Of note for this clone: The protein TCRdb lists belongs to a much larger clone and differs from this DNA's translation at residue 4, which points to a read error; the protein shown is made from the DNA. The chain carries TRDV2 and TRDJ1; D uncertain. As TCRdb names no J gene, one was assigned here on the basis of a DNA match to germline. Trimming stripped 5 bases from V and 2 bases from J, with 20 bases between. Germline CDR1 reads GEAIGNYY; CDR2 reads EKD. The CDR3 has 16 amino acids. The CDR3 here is CACGSLTVDGTDKLIF. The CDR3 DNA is TGTGCCTGTGGCTCGCTAACTGTCGACGGGACCGATAAACTCATCTTT.

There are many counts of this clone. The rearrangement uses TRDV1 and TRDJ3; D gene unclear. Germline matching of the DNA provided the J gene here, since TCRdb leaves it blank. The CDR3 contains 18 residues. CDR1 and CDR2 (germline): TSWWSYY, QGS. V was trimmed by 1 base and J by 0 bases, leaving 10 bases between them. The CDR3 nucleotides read TGTGCTCTTGGGGAACCTCCCGTCGGCTCCTGGGACACCCGACAGATGTTTTTC. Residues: CALGEPPVGSWDTRQMFF.

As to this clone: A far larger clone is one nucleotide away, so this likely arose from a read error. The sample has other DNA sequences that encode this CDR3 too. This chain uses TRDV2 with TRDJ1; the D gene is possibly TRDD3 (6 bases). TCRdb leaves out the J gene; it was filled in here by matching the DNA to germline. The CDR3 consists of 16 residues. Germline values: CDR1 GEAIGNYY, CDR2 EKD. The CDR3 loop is CACDTVGASNTDKLIF. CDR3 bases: TGTGCCTGCGACACCGTGGGGGCTTCTAACACCGATAAACTCATCTTT.

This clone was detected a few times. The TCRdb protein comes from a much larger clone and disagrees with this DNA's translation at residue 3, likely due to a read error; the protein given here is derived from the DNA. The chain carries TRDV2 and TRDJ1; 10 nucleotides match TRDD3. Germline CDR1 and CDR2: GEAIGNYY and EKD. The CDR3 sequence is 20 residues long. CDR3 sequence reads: CAGDPISGGGIRELADKLIF. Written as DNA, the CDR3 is TGTGCCGGTGACCCAATCAGCGGCGGGGGGATACGCGAATTGGCCGATAAACTCATCTTT.

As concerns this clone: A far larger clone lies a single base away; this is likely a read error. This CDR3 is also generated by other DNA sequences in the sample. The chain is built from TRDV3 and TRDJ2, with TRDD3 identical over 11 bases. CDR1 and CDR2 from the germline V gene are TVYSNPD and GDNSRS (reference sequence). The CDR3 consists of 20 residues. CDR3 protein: CAFRGPPPPYWGIMTAQLFF. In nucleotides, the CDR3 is TGTGCCTTCCGAGGGCCTCCCCCTCCTTACTGGGGGATAATGACAGCGCAACTCTTCTTT.

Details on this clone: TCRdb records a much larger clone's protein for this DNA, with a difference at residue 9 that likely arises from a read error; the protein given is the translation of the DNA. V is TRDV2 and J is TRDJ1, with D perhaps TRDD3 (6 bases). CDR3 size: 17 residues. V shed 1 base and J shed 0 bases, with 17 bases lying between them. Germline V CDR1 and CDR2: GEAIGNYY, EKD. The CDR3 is CACDTLGGNKYTDKLIF. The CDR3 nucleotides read TGTGCCTGTGACACTTTAGGGGGGAATAAGTACACCGATAAACTCATCTTT.

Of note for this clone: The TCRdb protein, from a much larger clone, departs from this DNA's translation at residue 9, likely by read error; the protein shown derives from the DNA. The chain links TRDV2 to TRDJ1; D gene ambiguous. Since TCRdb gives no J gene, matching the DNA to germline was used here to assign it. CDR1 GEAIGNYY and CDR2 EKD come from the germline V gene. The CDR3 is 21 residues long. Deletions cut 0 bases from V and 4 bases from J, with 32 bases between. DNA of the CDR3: TGTGCCTGTGACACCGTTCAAGGGTCTAAAAATTTCCAGGGCGAGGGCGATAAACTCATCTTT. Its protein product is CACDTVQGSKNFQGEGDKLIF.

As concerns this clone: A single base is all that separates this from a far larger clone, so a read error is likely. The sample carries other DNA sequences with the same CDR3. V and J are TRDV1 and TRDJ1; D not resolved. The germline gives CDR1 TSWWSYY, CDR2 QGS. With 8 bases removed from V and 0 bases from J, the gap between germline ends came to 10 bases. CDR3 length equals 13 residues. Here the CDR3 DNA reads TGTGCTCTTAGATTCCCGTACACCGATAAACTCATCTTT. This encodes CALRFPYTDKLIF.